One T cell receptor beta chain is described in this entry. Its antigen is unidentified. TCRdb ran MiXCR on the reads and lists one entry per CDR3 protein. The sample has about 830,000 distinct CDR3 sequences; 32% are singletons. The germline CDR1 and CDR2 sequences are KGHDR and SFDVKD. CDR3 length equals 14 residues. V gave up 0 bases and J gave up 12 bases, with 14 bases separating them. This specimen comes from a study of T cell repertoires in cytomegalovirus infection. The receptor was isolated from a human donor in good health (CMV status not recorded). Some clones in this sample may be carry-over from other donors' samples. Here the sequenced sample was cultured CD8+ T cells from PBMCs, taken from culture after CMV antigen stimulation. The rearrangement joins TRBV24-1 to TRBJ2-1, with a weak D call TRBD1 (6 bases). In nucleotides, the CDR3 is TGTGCCACCAGTGATTTGGGGACACCTTTCCCGCAGTTCTTC. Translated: CATSDLGTPFPQFF.